The 19 T cell receptor beta chains listed next were all sequenced from one sample in a study of T cells in Graves' hyperthyroidism and ophthalmopathy. RNA transcripts provided the source from which TCR beta CDR3 regions were amplified. HTBI primers drove first-round RT-PCR of the TCR CDR3. TCRdb itself ran the multiplex PCR reads through MiXCR, one entry per CDR3 protein. Altogether about 290,000 distinct CDR3 sequences are present, 10% to 15% being singletons, with the ten largest covering approximately 8.6%. The source material was blood. The receptors derive from a woman in her twenties or thirties with Graves' hyperthyroidism that later progressed to Graves' ophthalmopathy.

This clonotype came up many times. V gene TRBV28 combines with J gene TRBJ2-1; 13 bases are a match to TRBD2. The V segment lost 4 bases and the J segment 10 bases; nucleotides outside the gene matches: 7. CDR1 is MDHEN, CDR2 SYDVKM, per germline. The CDR3 runs to 15 residues. As DNA, the CDR3 is TGTGCCAGCAGTTATGGACTAGCGGGAGTACGGGAGCAGTTCTTC. Translating gives CASSYGLAGVREQFF.

In this sample, this clonotype turned up many times. CDR3 in DNA: TGTGCCAGCAGACAGATCAACTATGGCTACACCTTC. This codes for CASRQINYGYTF. This chain joins TRBV28 and TRBJ1-2; D remains unclear. V lost 6 bases to trimming and J lost 2 bases, with 7 bases between them. The CDR3 spans 12 residues. Germline V CDR1 and CDR2: MDHEN, SYDVKM.

This clonotype was recorded at least ten times. The chain employs TRBV28 and TRBJ2-2, with D perhaps TRBD1 (6 bases). Deletions cut 8 bases from V and 5 bases from J, with 18 bases between. The CDR3 totals 15 residues. Germline V gene data show CDR1 as MDHEN and CDR2 as SYDVKM. CDR3 sequence reads: CASSTWTEGTGELFF. The CDR3 DNA is TGTGCCAGCTCCACGTGGACAGAAGGAACCGGGGAGCTGTTTTTT.

There are many counts of this clonotype. The J gene is TRBJ1-5, the V gene TRBV28; 8 nucleotides match TRBD1. Trimming cost V 3 bases and J 0 bases; bases outside gene matches: 4. Germline V gene sequence: CDR1 MDHEN, CDR2 SYDVKM. CDR3 length: 16 amino acids. CDR3 amino acids: CASSLTGDHSNQPQHF. The DNA for the CDR3 is TGTGCCAGCAGTTTGACAGGGGACCATAGCAATCAGCCCCAGCATTTT.

This clonotype was recorded at least ten times. This rearrangement joins TRBV25-1 to TRBJ1-1; no firm D call. The ends were cut back, 3 bases at V and 1 base at J, with 18 bases in the middle. The CDR3 is 17 residues long. Germline CDR1 is MGHDK and CDR2 is SYGVNS. CDR3: CASSDFQNGGRNTEAFF. CDR3 sequence (DNA): TGTGCCAGCAGTGATTTTCAGAACGGAGGGAGGAACACTGAAGCTTTCTTT.

This clonotype was seen many times. V is TRBV5-1 and J is TRBJ2-1; 8 nucleotides align to TRBD1. Trimming cost V 2 bases and J 3 bases; bases outside gene matches: 13. The CDR3 length is 18 residues. Germline values: CDR1 SGHRS, CDR2 YFSETQ. In nucleotides, the CDR3 is TGCGCCAGCAGCTTCTTTCTCGACAGGGGTGGAGTCTACAATGAGCAGTTCTTC. Translated: CASSFFLDRGGVYNEQFF.

This rearrangement joins TRBV4-3 to TRBJ1-1; the D gene is possibly TRBD1 (5 bases). Germline V gene lookup returns CDR1 LGHNA and CDR2 YSLEER. This CDR3 contains 15 residues. With 1 base removed from V and 1 base from J, the gap between germline ends came to 10 bases. DNA for the CDR3: TGCGCCAGCAGCCAAGGGTTCGGGGCGAACACTGAAGCTTTCTTT. This gives the protein CASSQGFGANTEAFF.

The chain employs TRBV11-2 and TRBJ1-2; 12 bases agree with TRBD1. This CDR3 spans 21 amino acids. Germline V gene data show CDR1 as SGHAT and CDR2 as FQNNGV. V trimming: 7 bases; J trimming: 4 bases; junction bases outside the gene matches: 25. Written as DNA, the CDR3 is TGTGCCAGCAAGAAACCAGGGACAGGGGGCAAGTTGGAGAAGTTTGGCTATGGCTACACCTTC. Translation: CASKKPGTGGKLEKFGYGYTF.

The chain recombines TRBV20-1 with TRBJ2-1; 14 nucleotides agree with TRBD2. The CDR3 extends over 16 amino acids. Trimming removed 6 bases from V and 6 bases from J; junction bases left unmatched: 10. The germline V gene encodes CDR1 DFQATT and CDR2 SNEGSKA (reference sequence). DNA of the CDR3: TGCAGTGCCTTCTCTTTGACTAGCGGGAGGGTCAATGAGCAGTTCTTC. Encoded protein: CSAFSLTSGRVNEQFF.

For this clonotype: A much larger clone lies one base from this, so it may be a read error. V and J are TRBV3-1 and TRBJ1-5; D not certain. Trimming cost V 0 bases and J 4 bases, with 7 bases left between them. The germline V gene has CDR1 LGHDT and CDR2 YNNKEL (reference sequence). The CDR3 has 14 residues. This CDR3 is CASSQDSRNQPQHF. CDR3 coding DNA: TGTGCCAGCAGCCAAGATAGCAGAAATCAGCCCCAGCATTTT.

The DNA of the CDR3 is TGTGCCACCAGCAGAGACAGTTTTAATGAAAAACTGTTTTTT. It yields the protein CATSRDSFNEKLFF. The rearrangement links TRBV15 to TRBJ1-4; D remains ambiguous. This CDR3 comprises 14 residues. Trimming stripped 0 bases from V and 4 bases from J, with 6 bases between. Germline CDR1 LNHNV, CDR2 YYDKDF (reference sequence).

The genes are TRBV28 and TRBJ2-3; TRBD2 agrees at 10 bases. This CDR3 is built from 16 residues. J lost 3 bases, V lost 1 base, and 4 bases had no gene match. Germline-derived CDR1 and CDR2 are MDHEN and SYDVKM. The CDR3, as DNA: TGTGCCAGCAGTTTATCCCTAGCGGGAGTGACAGATACGCAGTATTTT. Translated, it gives CASSLSLAGVTDTQYF.

This clonotype was seen repeatedly, ten times or more. V usage is TRBV19 and J usage is TRBJ2-1, with a tentative D call TRBD2 (5 bases). Trimming took 9 bases from V and 4 from J, leaving 13 bases between them. CDR1 LNHDA and CDR2 SQIVND come from the germline V gene (reference sequence). The CDR3 loop spans 13 amino acids. The CDR3 sequence is CASSRGLYNEQFF. The CDR3, as DNA: TGTGCCAGCAGCCGAGGACTGTACAATGAGCAGTTCTTC.

As to this clonotype: This clone may be a read error of a much larger clone one base away. V usage is TRBV6-2 or TRBV6-3 and J usage is TRBJ1-2; D not resolved. From germline, CDR1 is MNHEY and CDR2 SVGEGT. This CDR3 has 14 residues. Trimming stripped 7 bases from V and 3 bases from J, with 15 bases between. CDR3 DNA: TGTGCCAGCAACCTCGTGCCTACATACTATGGCTACACCTTC. This sequence encodes CASNLVPTYYGYTF.

In its sample, this clonotype was seen many times. The chain is built from TRBV18 and TRBJ1-1; no firm D call. Deletions cut 4 bases from V and 7 bases from J, with 19 bases between. Germline-derived CDR1 and CDR2 are KGHSH and LQKENI. The CDR3 spans 15 residues. CDR3 DNA sequence: TGTGCCAGCTCACGGGTCGACCGGGCCCCGGTTGAAGCTTTCTTT. Translated, it gives CASSRVDRAPVEAFF.

At least ten counts were recorded for this clonotype. The CDR3 is CASSLLLAGTYEQYF. The CDR3 nucleotides read TGTGCCAGCAGCCTCTTACTAGCAGGTACTTACGAGCAGTACTTC. The chain has TRBV28 and TRBJ2-7; D perhaps matches TRBD2 (6 bases). This CDR3 contains 15 residues. V was shortened by 6 bases and J by 4 bases, with 19 bases between the two germline ends. Germline CDR1 is MDHEN and CDR2 is SYDVKM. The variable domain in full, completed from reference TRBV28 and TRBJ2-7, reads DVKVTQSSRYLVKRTGEKVFLECVQDMDHENMFWYRQDPGLGLRLIYFSYDVKMKEKGDIPEGYSVSREKKERFSLILESASTNQTSMYLCASSLLLAGTYEQYFGPGTRLTVT.

This clonotype was recorded many times. This sequence joins TRBV6-2 or TRBV6-3 and TRBJ1-5, with D tentatively TRBD1 (5 bases). Germline values: CDR1 MNHEY, CDR2 SVGEGT. Between the trimmed V and J ends, which lost 2 bases and 5 bases, there was a span of 10 bases. The CDR3 has 14 residues. This CDR3 is CASSYGGIHQPQHF. Written as DNA, the CDR3 is TGTGCCAGCAGTTACGGGGGAATCCATCAGCCCCAGCATTTT.

CDR3 bases: TGTGCCACCAGCAGAGGACCGGGAAACACTGAAGCTTTCTTT. Protein product: CATSRGPGNTEAFF. This rearrangement joins TRBV15 to TRBJ1-1; D is uncertain. Germline values: CDR1 LNHNV, CDR2 YYDKDF (reference sequence). V lost 1 base to trimming and J lost 2 bases, with 8 bases between them. The CDR3 is 14 amino acids.

This clonotype has ten or more counts. J is TRBJ2-7 and V is TRBV7-2; perhaps TRBD2 as D (6 bases). The V and J ends lost 0 bases and 7 bases respectively, with 13 bases between them. Germline-derived CDR1 and CDR2 are SGHTA and FQGNSA. The CDR3 extends over 14 amino acids. Written as DNA, the CDR3 is TGTGCCAGCAGCTTAGCTTCTGCAGGAGGGGAGCAGTACTTC. Protein: CASSLASAGGEQYF.